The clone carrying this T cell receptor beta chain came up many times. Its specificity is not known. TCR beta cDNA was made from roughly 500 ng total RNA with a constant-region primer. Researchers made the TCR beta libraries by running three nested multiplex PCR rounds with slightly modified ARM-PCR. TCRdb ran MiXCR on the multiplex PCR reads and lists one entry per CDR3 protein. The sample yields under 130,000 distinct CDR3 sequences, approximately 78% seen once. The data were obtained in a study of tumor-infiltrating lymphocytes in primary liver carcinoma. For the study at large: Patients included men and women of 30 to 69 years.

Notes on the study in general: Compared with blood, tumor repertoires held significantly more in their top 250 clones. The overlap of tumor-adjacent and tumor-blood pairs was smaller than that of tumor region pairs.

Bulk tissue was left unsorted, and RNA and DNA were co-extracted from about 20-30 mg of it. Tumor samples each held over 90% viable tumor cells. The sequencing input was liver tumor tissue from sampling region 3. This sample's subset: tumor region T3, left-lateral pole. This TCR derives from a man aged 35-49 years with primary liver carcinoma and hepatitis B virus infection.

The CDR3 coding sequence is TGTGCCAGCAGCTTAGATCCGGGAGGAGGCTACACCTTC. Its translation is CASSLDPGGGYTF. This chain uses TRBV11-2 with TRBJ1-2, with D hard to call. This CDR3 region has 13 residues. Trimming took 0 bases from V and 8 from J, leaving 10 bases between them. Looked up from germline, CDR1 is SGHAT and CDR2 is FQNNGV.